The rows below give T cell receptor beta chains drawn from one sample of a study of T-cell memory formation after mild COVID-19. TCRdb ran MiXCR on the 5' RACE reads and lists one entry per CDR3 protein. The sample lists 250,000 to 300,000 distinct CDR3 sequences; roughly 18% were seen once. The material sequenced was PBMCs or a T cell subset sorted from them (not recorded which). The origin of the receptors is a man aged 18 to 29 who had mild COVID-19 (a few samples of this study predate the infection). Cell type and time point are not known. Both conserved end residues are part of each CDR3. Each record gives: clone size, V gene, D gene, J gene, CDR3 length, CDR3 DNA, CDR3 protein. The D gene is left open where the match is weak. Expanded clones get a size class; other rows say once, few or many, or leave the size out.

clone_size: few; v_call: TRBV5-6; d_call: TRBD2; j_call: TRBJ2-3; cdr3_length: 16; cdr3_nt: TGTGCCAGCAGCTTGCGGGGGGGCGAGGGCACAGATACGCAGTATTTT; cdr3_aa: CASSLRGGEGTDTQYF
clone_size: -; v_call: TRBV5-1; d_call: -; j_call: TRBJ2-7; cdr3_length: 14; cdr3_nt: TGCGCCAGCAGCTTGGGTCAGGGGACGGGCGAGCAGTACTTC; cdr3_aa: CASSLGQGTGEQYF
clone_size: few; v_call: TRBV6-2/TRBV6-3; d_call: -; j_call: TRBJ1-2; cdr3_length: 13; cdr3_nt: TGTGCCAGCTCTATAGGCGGGCACTATGGCTACACCTTC; cdr3_aa: CASSIGGHYGYTF
clone_size: -; v_call: TRBV2; d_call: TRBD1; j_call: TRBJ2-5; cdr3_length: 13; cdr3_nt: TGTGCCGCCCGGGACAGGGGACGAGAGACCCAGTACTTC; cdr3_aa: CAARDRGRETQYF
clone_size: -; v_call: TRBV20-1; d_call: -; j_call: TRBJ2-7; cdr3_length: 19; cdr3_nt: TGCAGTGCCGAGGCCTGGGGTAGAGCAGACTGTGGCTTCACCTCCGAGCAGTACTTC; cdr3_aa: CSAEAWGRADCGFTSEQYF
clone_size: few; v_call: TRBV7-2; d_call: -; j_call: TRBJ1-2; cdr3_length: 13; cdr3_nt: TGTGCCAGCAGCTCAGGTTTGGGCTATGGCTACACCTTC; cdr3_aa: CASSSGLGYGYTF
clone_size: -; v_call: TRBV5-1; d_call: -; j_call: TRBJ1-6; cdr3_length: 15; cdr3_nt: TGCGCCAGCAGCTCGGGGACCCAAGGAAGTTCACCCCTCCACTTT; cdr3_aa: CASSSGTQGSSPLHF
clone_size: -; v_call: TRBV20-1; d_call: -; j_call: TRBJ2-7; cdr3_length: 13; cdr3_nt: TGCAGTGCTAAAGACCGTCGGGGCTACGAGCAGTACTTC; cdr3_aa: CSAKDRRGYEQYF
clone_size: -; v_call: TRBV2; d_call: -; j_call: TRBJ2-1; cdr3_length: 11; cdr3_nt: TGTGCCAGCAGTCGGGACGGTGAGCAGTTCTTC; cdr3_aa: CASSRDGEQFF
clone_size: -; v_call: TRBV7-6; d_call: -; j_call: TRBJ2-7; cdr3_length: 18; cdr3_nt: TGTGCCAGCAGCTTAGCGGAGGGACAACCCACCCTTTCCTACGAGCAGTACTTC; cdr3_aa: CASSLAEGQPTLSYEQYF
clone_size: -; v_call: TRBV2; d_call: -; j_call: TRBJ2-1; cdr3_length: 14; cdr3_nt: TGTGCCAGCAGTGAAGGGGGACAAAGAAATGAGCAGTTCTTC; cdr3_aa: CASSEGGQRNEQFF
clone_size: many; v_call: TRBV12-3/TRBV12-4; d_call: -; j_call: TRBJ2-6; cdr3_length: 14; cdr3_nt: TGTGCCAGCAGTTCGAGCTCTGGGGCCAACGTCCTGACTTTC; cdr3_aa: CASSSSSGANVLTF
clone_size: -; v_call: TRBV20-1; d_call: -; j_call: TRBJ1-2; cdr3_length: 15; cdr3_nt: TGCAGTGCTAGAGATACGGGGACGGATAACTATGGCTACACCTTC; cdr3_aa: CSARDTGTDNYGYTF
clone_size: few; v_call: TRBV6-2/TRBV6-3; d_call: -; j_call: TRBJ2-1; cdr3_length: 13; cdr3_nt: TGTGCCAGCCGCAGGGGTGTATGGGATGAGCAGTTCTTC; cdr3_aa: CASRRGVWDEQFF
clone_size: many; v_call: TRBV6-6; d_call: -; j_call: TRBJ2-1; cdr3_length: 12; cdr3_nt: TGTGCCAGCAGTTACGAGCGGCGTGAGCAGTTCTTC; cdr3_aa: CASSYERREQFF
clone_size: -; v_call: TRBV5-1; d_call: TRBD1; j_call: TRBJ2-1; cdr3_length: 15; cdr3_nt: TGCGCCAGCAGCGAGGAGACAGGGGGTTACAATGAGCAGTTCTTC; cdr3_aa: CASSEETGGYNEQFF